This TCR beta chain was documented in a study of Ad26.COV2.S vaccination and SARS-CoV-2 variants. Data came from immunoSEQ multiplex PCR; TCRdb stores just in-frame clones and leaves some out. The table records approximately 400,000 clones, 80% to 90% of them present only once. As for treatment: roughly 19 received Ad26.COV2.S at low or high dose, single or two shots; 5 received placebo; per-sample allocation not given. Day 63 following the first vaccine or placebo injection was when the samples were taken. The administered vaccine (an Ad26 vector) expressed Wuhan-strain SARS-CoV-2 spike. CDR1 is SGDLS and CDR2 is YYNGEE in the germline V gene. The CDR3 contains 18 residues. The trim removed 2 bases at V and 3 bases at J, leaving 11 bases unmatched.

V and J are TRBV9 and TRBJ1-6, with 7 bases aligning to TRBD1. The receptor's source is a person between 18 and 65 years old who received the Ad26.COV2.S COVID-19 vaccine or a placebo. The sample in question was peripheral blood, obtained in a trial of Ad26.COV2.S vaccine versus placebo. DNA for the CDR3: TGTGCCAGCAGCGTCGACGGGACAGACGATCTCTATAATTCACCCCTCCACTTT. This codes for CASSVDGTDDLYNSPLHF.